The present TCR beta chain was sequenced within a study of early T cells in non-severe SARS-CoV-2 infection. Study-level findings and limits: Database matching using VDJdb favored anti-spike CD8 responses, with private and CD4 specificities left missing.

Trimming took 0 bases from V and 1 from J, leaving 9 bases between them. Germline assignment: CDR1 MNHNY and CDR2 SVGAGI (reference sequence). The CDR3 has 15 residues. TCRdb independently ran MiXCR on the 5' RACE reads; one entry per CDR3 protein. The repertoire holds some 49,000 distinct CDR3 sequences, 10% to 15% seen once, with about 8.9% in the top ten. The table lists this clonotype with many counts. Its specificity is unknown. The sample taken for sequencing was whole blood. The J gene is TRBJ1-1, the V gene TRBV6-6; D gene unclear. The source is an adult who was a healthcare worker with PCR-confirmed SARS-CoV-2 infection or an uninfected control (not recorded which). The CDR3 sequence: CASSYSMRSNTEAFF. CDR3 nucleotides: TGTGCCAGCAGTTACTCGATGCGGTCGAACACTGAAGCTTTCTTT.